Below, 20 T cell receptor beta chains from the same sample are listed, as sequenced in a study of control samples from healthy donors and cancer patients (TCRdb year 2020). The library was prepared using the immunoSEQ multiplex PCR assay. TCRdb took this table from immuneACCESS and kept in-frame rearrangements with V and J called. Such tables lack part of the clones; where checked against another copy, unresolved V genes explain under half of the gap, and the rest is unexplained. The sample records about 58,000 clones, roughly 94% of which are singletons. The ten largest account for less than 4.5% of the sample. Specimen: blood. The receptors here all came from a man aged 30 to 45 in good health.

CDR3 in DNA: TGCGCCAGCAGCTTTGCCGGCCGTGAGCGGGAGAAGAACGAGCAGTACTTC. Its protein is CASSFAGREREKNEQYF. V gene TRBV5-1 combines with J gene TRBJ2-7; 8 positions match TRBD2. CDR1 and CDR2 (germline): SGHRS, YFSETQ. Trimming took 2 bases from V and 5 from J; bases not matched to a gene: 15. CDR3 length: 17 amino acids.

The sample holds one count of this clone. The chain combines TRBV4-1 with TRBJ2-1; no clear D. Looked up from germline, CDR1 is MGHRA and CDR2 is YSYEKL. The CDR3 is made up of 16 amino acids. The V gene lost 3 bases and the J gene lost 0 bases, with 12 bases spanning the gap. CDR3 in amino acids: CASSQADIPSYNEQFF. DNA of the CDR3: TGCGCCAGCAGCCAGGCCGATATACCCTCCTACAATGAGCAGTTCTTC.

V usage is TRBV11-2 and J usage is TRBJ1-4; the match to TRBD1 covers 7 bases. Looked up from germline, CDR1 is SGHAT and CDR2 is FQNNGV. CDR3 length: 16 amino acids. The trim removed 3 bases at V and 8 bases at J, leaving 12 bases unmatched. Here the CDR3 DNA reads TGTGCCAGCAGCTTGGGGTCAGGGGGGAGCCGCGAAAAACTGTTTTTT. Translating it yields CASSLGSGGSREKLFF.

This clone was detected only once. This chain joins TRBV7-6 and TRBJ1-2; 9 bases line up with TRBD1. Germline-derived CDR1 and CDR2 are SGHVS and FNYEAQ. There are 14 residues in the CDR3. V shed 5 bases and J 2 bases; nucleotides not matched to a gene: 3. This CDR3 is CASSPGQGNYGYTF. The DNA for the CDR3 is TGTGCCAGCAGCCCAGGACAGGGGAACTATGGCTACACCTTC.

This chain links TRBV2 with TRBJ1-1; maybe TRBD1 (5 bases). V was pared by 6 bases and J by 1 base, with 12 bases between. Per germline, CDR1 SNHLY and CDR2 FYNNEI. The CDR3 has 14 residues. CDR3 DNA: TGTGCCAGCAGAGATGGCAGGGCGAACACTGAAGCTTTCTTT. Translated: CASRDGRANTEAFF.

The gene calls are TRBV7-3 and TRBJ1-2; D is perhaps TRBD1 (5 bases). The CDR3 runs to 17 residues. Trimming took 0 bases from V and 8 from J, leaving 22 bases between them. The germline V gene has CDR1 SGHTA and CDR2 FQGTGA. The CDR3 DNA follows: TGTGCCAGCAGCTTAACTGCGGGGGACGGACATCCTCACGGCTACACCTTC. Translated, it gives CASSLTAGDGHPHGYTF.

The chain is built from TRBV7-6 and TRBJ1-2; 8 bases line up with TRBD1. Germline CDR1 is SGHVS and CDR2 is FNYEAQ. The CDR3 spans 15 residues. V gave up 1 base and J gave up 7 bases; unmatched junction bases: 8. CDR3 coding DNA: TGTGCCAGCAGCTTAGGTCAGGGGGCGCGGAGTGGCTACACCTTC. The encoded protein is CASSLGQGARSGYTF.

This rearrangement joins TRBV11-2 to TRBJ2-7, with D possibly being TRBD2 (5 bases). Germline CDR1 is SGHAT and CDR2 is FQNNGV. Trimming took off 1 base at V and 0 bases at J, with 13 bases between the two ends. The CDR3 contains 16 residues. The CDR3: CASSLGGFSSSYEQYF. CDR3 nucleotide sequence: TGTGCCAGCAGCTTAGGAGGGTTCTCGAGCTCCTACGAGCAGTACTTC.

The chain employs TRBV7-9 and TRBJ2-7; D is unclear. V gave up 2 bases and J gave up 7 bases, with 12 bases separating them. The CDR3 spans 13 residues. The germline gives CDR1 SEHNR, CDR2 FQNEAQ (reference sequence). CDR3 protein: CASSLSPSWEQYF. For the CDR3, the DNA is TGTGCCAGCAGCTTATCCCCTTCTTGGGAGCAGTACTTC.

V gene TRBV27 combines with J gene TRBJ1-1; 7 bases are a match to TRBD1. Germline loops: CDR1 MNHEY, CDR2 SMNVEV (reference sequence). Unmatched junction bases numbered 4, after V lost 5 bases and J lost 1 base. CDR3 length: 14 residues. As DNA, the CDR3 is TGTGCCAGCAGTCCAGGGACAGCGAACACTGAAGCTTTCTTT. Its translation is CASSPGTANTEAFF.

V and J are TRBV6-1 and TRBJ1-4; TRBD1 is a possible D gene (6 bases). V gave up 1 base and J gave up 4 bases, with 10 bases separating them. Germline V gives CDR1 MNHNS, CDR2 SASEGT. This CDR3 is built from 15 residues. The CDR3 coding sequence is TGTGCCAGCAGTGAAGTCCCCAGGGGTAATGAAAAACTGTTTTTT. Its protein is CASSEVPRGNEKLFF.

The J gene is TRBJ1-2, the V gene TRBV28, with no clear D. Looked up from germline, CDR1 is MDHEN and CDR2 is SYDVKM. There are 13 residues in the CDR3. Trimming pared 8 bases from V and 0 bases from J, leaving 10 bases between. In DNA form, the CDR3 reads TGTGCCAGCTTCGCAGCCTCTAACTATGGCTACACCTTC. Translated, it gives CASFAASNYGYTF.

This clone was detected only once. The V and J genes are TRBV29-1 and TRBJ2-7; D unclear. Germline V gene lookup returns CDR1 SQVTM and CDR2 ANQGSEA. V dropped 2 bases and J dropped 6 bases, with 11 bases sitting between them. The CDR3 loop spans 12 amino acids. CDR3 amino acids: CSVERQVGEQYF. In DNA, the CDR3 is TGCAGCGTTGAACGGCAGGTCGGCGAGCAGTACTTC.

The chain employs TRBV19 and TRBJ1-1, with D maybe TRBD1 (5 bases). Trimming shortened V by 5 bases and J by 2 bases, and 12 bases separated the two germline ends. The CDR3 loop spans 14 amino acids. Germline V CDR1 and CDR2: LNHDA, SQIVND (reference sequence). The CDR3 is CASSVGRANTEAFF. The CDR3 DNA is TGTGCCAGTAGTGTGGGACGGGCAAACACTGAAGCTTTCTTT.

The chain couples TRBV6-2 or TRBV6-3 to TRBJ2-3; 15 nucleotides align to TRBD2. Trimming cost V 5 bases and J 4 bases; bases outside gene matches: 4. This CDR3 spans 16 amino acids. Germline-derived CDR1 and CDR2 are MNHEY and SVGEGT. CDR3 region: CASSPGLAGGADTQYF. CDR3 in DNA: TGTGCCAGCAGTCCGGGACTAGCGGGGGGAGCAGATACGCAGTATTTT.

This rearrangement joins TRBV30 to TRBJ1-2, with D possibly matching TRBD1 (5 bases). The CDR3 has 11 residues. V lost 4 bases and J 4 bases, leaving 7 bases between the germline ends. From germline, CDR1 is GTSNPN and CDR2 SVGIG (reference sequence). CDR3 in DNA: TGTGCCTGGACTCAGGGCTATGGCTACACCTTC. Translation gives CAWTQGYGYTF. Full variable domain (remainder filled in from reference TRBV30 and TRBJ1-2): SQTIHQWPATLVQPVGSPLSLECTVEGTSNPNLYWYRQAAGRGLQLLFYSVGIGQISSEVPQNLSASRPQDRQFILSSKKLLLSDSGFYLCAWTQGYGYTFGSGTRLTVV.

The chain uses TRBV3-1 (or the pseudogene TRBV3-2) and TRBJ1-2; D might be TRBD1 (5 bases). The germline V and J ends were trimmed by 4 bases and 6 bases, with 15 bases remaining between them. The V gene's germline CDR1 is LGHDT and CDR2 YNNKEL (reference sequence). The CDR3 is 14 residues long. CDR3 protein: CASSLVGGRDGYTF. CDR3 in DNA: TGTGCCAGCAGCCTAGTGGGGGGTCGGGATGGCTACACCTTC.

V usage is TRBV6-5 and J usage is TRBJ2-5; a weak D match, TRBD2 (5 bases). The CDR3 sequence is 14 residues long. CDR1 and CDR2 from the germline V gene are MNHEY and SVGAGI. Trimming stripped 9 bases from V and 1 base from J, with 15 bases between. The CDR3 coding sequence is TGTGCCAGTGGCCTAGCCCTAGCCCAAGAGACCCAGTACTTC. This gives the protein CASGLALAQETQYF.

The chain joins TRBV11-2 to TRBJ2-7; TRBD1 agrees at 9 bases. V gave up 4 bases and J gave up 4 bases; unmatched junction bases: 8. The germline V gene has CDR1 SGHAT and CDR2 FQNNGV. The CDR3 runs to 15 residues. The CDR3, as DNA: TGTGCCAGCAGCTCCCGACAGGGGGTTAAGTACGAGCAGTACTTC. It yields the protein CASSSRQGVKYEQYF. The variable domain in full, with the rest retrieved from reference TRBV11-2 and TRBJ2-7, is EAGVAQSPRYKIIEKRQSVAFWCNPISGHATLYWYQQILGQGPKLLIQFQNNGVVDDSQLPKDRFSAERLKGVDSTLKIQPAKLEDSAVYLCASSSRQGVKYEQYFGPGTRLTVT.

J is TRBJ2-7 and V is TRBV11-3; D is possibly TRBD1 or TRBD2 (5 bases each). V was trimmed by 4 bases and J by 4 bases, leaving 11 bases between them. CDR1 is SGHNT and CDR2 is YENEEA in the germline V gene. The CDR3 contains 13 residues. Here the CDR3 reads CASSSGTSYEQYF. CDR3 nucleotide sequence: TGTGCCAGCAGCTCCGGGACCTCGTACGAGCAGTACTTC.